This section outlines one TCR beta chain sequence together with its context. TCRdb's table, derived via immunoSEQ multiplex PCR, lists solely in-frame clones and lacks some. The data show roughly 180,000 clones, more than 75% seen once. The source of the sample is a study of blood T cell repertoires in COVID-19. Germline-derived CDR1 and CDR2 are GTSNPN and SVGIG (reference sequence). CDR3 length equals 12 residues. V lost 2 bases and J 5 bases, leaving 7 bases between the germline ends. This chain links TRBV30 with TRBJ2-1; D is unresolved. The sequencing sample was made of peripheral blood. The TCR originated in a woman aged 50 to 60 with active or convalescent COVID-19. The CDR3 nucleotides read TGTGCCTGGAGTCTAGTGCACAATGAGCAGTTCTTC. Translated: CAWSLVHNEQFF.